The entry that follows covers one T cell receptor beta chain sequence. The antigen remains undetermined. The data are from a study of blood T cells in healthy people across ages. Each donor's blood draw was ten milliliters of peripheral blood. CDR1 is DFQATT and CDR2 is SNEGSKA in the germline V gene (reference sequence). The V segment lost 1 base and the J segment 2 bases; nucleotides outside the gene matches: 4. CDR3 size: 15 residues. General observations from the study: Per million T cells, the diversity of TCR beta decreased roughly linearly as age advanced. Both higher diversity and more naive CD4+ cells marked long-lived donors when set against aged donors.

Then a second PCR, running roughly 7 to 11 cycles, was carried out with a sample-barcoded 5' primer and a J-beta primer mix. TCRdb used MiXCR to reprocess the 5' RACE reads, holding one entry per CDR3 protein. The table includes fewer than 1.5 million distinct CDR3 sequences, approximately 40% detected once. Specimen: blood. V is TRBV20-1 and J is TRBJ2-1; 8 bases line up with TRBD2. The receptor's source is a woman aged 18-29 years in good health. The CDR3: CSARALAGTYNEQFF. CDR3 DNA: TGCAGTGCTAGAGCCCTAGCGGGTACCTACAATGAGCAGTTCTTC.